This T cell receptor (beta chain) was profiled in a study of T-cell memory formation after mild COVID-19. The study, taken as a whole, reports: The appearance of some responding clones in pre-infection memory suggested that cross-reactive memory joined.

Trimming removed 7 bases at V and 7 bases at J, with 19 bases between. Germline V gene lookup returns CDR1 SNHLY and CDR2 FYNNEI. This CDR3 contains 14 residues. A word on this clonotype: What it binds is not known.

Using constant-segment primers, 5'RACE produced TCR alpha and TCR beta cDNA libraries carrying sample barcodes and UMIs. A single record per CDR3 protein comes from TCRdb applying MiXCR to the 5' RACE reads. The sample includes around 450,000 distinct CDR3 sequences, 20% to 25% of them seen just once. The chain employs TRBV2 and TRBJ1-1, with a weak D call TRBD1 (5 bases). Sequenced input: PBMCs or a T cell subset sorted from them (not recorded which). The sequence derives from an adult woman who had mild COVID-19 (a few samples of this study predate the infection). Cell type and time point are not known. Here the CDR3 DNA reads TGTGCCAGCATCCTTGTGGGGGGAATAATTGAAGCTTTCTTT. Residues: CASILVGGIIEAFF.